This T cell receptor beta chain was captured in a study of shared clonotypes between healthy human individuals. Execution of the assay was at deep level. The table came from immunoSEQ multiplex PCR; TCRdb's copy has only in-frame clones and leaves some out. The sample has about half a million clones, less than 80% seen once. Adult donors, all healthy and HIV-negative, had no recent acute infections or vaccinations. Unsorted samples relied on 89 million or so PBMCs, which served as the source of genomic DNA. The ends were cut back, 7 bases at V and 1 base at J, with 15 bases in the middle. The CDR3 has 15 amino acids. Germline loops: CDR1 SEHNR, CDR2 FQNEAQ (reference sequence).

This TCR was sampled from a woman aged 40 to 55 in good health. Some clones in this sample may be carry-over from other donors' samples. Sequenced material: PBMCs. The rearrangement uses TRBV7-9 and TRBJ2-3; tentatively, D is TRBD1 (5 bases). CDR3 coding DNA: TGTGCCAGCATCCCAGCTGGGGCGCGCACAGATACGCAGTATTTT. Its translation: CASIPAGARTDTQYF.